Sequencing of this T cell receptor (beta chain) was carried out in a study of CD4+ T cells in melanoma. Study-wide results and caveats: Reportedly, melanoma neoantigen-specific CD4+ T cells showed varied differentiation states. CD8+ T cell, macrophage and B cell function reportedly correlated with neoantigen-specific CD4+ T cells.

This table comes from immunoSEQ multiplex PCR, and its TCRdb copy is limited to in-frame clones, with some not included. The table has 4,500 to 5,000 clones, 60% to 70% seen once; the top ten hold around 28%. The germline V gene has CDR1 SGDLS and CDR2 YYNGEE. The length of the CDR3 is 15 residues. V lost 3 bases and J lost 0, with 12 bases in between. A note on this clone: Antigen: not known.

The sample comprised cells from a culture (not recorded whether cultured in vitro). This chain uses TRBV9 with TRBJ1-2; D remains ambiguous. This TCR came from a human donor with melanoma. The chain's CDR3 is CASSAFIGANYGYTF. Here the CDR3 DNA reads TGTGCCAGCAGCGCGTTTATCGGAGCTAACTATGGCTACACCTTC.